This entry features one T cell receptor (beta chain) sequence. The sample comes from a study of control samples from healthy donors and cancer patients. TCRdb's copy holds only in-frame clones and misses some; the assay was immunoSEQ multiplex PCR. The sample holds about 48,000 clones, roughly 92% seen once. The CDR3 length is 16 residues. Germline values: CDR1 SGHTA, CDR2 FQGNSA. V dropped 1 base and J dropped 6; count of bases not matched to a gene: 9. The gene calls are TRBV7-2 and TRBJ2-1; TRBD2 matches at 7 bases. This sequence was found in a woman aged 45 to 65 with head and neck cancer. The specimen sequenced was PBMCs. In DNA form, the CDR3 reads TGTGCCAGCAGCTTAGTTGATAGCGGGCGGCCCAATGAGCAGTTCTTC. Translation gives CASSLVDSGRPNEQFF.